This T cell receptor beta chain was sequenced for a study of blood T cells in healthy people across ages. This CDR3 comprises 13 residues. Germline V gene sequence: CDR1 SGHRS, CDR2 YFSETQ. PCR was performed a second time for roughly 7 to 11 cycles using a sample-barcoded 5' primer and a J-beta primer mix. TCRdb re-analysed the 5' RACE reads in MiXCR, keeping a single row per CDR3 protein. Here the sample spans around 670,000 distinct CDR3 sequences, approximately 30% being singletons. The donors, all healthy, were Caucasians living in Russia, aged roughly 6 to 100. Peripheral blood samples of 9 to 10 milliliters were drawn from each donor. This clonotype was found once. Its antigen is unknown. One end of the junction varies from germline; a read error may be responsible. Broader study findings: Naive and antigen-experienced cells were not separated, limiting conclusive comparison.

The sequencing input was blood. This clonotype was obtained from a woman of 80 years or more in good health. The chain combines TRBV5-1 with TRBJ2-3; D is ambiguous. In DNA, the CDR3 is TGTGCCAGCAGCGAGGACGATTTGGATACGCAGTATTTT. It encodes CASSEDDLDTQYF.